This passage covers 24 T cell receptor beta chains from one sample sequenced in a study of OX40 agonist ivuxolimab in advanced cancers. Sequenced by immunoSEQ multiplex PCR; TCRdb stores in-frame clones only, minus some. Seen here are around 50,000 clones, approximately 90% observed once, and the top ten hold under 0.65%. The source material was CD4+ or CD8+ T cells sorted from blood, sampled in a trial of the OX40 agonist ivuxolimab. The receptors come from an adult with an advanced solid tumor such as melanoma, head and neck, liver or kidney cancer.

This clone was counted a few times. The CDR3 region is CADGGQGEQFF. In DNA, the CDR3 is TGTGCCGATGGGGGCCAGGGTGAGCAGTTCTTC. The chain links TRBV5-4 to TRBJ2-1; a weak D match, TRBD1 (6 bases). The CDR3 totals 11 residues. Between the trimmed V and J ends, which lost 10 bases and 9 bases, there was a span of 14 bases. Germline V gene sequence: CDR1 SGHNT, CDR2 YYREEE (reference sequence).

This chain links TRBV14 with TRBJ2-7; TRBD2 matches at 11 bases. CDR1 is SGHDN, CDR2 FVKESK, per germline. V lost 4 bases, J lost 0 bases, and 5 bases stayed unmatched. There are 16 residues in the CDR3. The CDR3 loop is CASSPLAGGSSYEQYF. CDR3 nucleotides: TGTGCCAGCAGCCCGCTAGCGGGAGGAAGCTCCTACGAGCAGTACTTC.

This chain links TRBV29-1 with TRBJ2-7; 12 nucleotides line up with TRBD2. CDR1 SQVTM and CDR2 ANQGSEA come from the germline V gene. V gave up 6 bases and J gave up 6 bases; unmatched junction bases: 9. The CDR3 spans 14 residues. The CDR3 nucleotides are TGCAGCGTCGGTGAGACTAGCGGGAGTTCCGAGCAGTACTTC. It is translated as CSVGETSGSSEQYF.

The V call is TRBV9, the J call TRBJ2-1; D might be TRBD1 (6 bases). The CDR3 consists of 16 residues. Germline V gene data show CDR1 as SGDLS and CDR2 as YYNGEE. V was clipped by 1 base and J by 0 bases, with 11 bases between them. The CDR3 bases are TGTGCCAGCAGCGTACAAACAGGGTTCTCCTACAATGAGCAGTTCTTC. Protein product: CASSVQTGFSYNEQFF.

The DNA of the CDR3 is TGTGCCAGCAGCCCGCAGACAGGGCTAGGTGAAAAACTGTTTTTT. This codes for CASSPQTGLGEKLFF. The chain is built from TRBV7-6 and TRBJ1-4; 7 bases align to TRBD1. The germline V gene has CDR1 SGHVS and CDR2 FNYEAQ. The CDR3 spans 15 residues. With 5 bases clipped from V and 7 bases from J, the junction kept 10 bases outside the gene matches. The variable domain in full, with the rest retrieved from reference TRBV7-6 and TRBJ1-4, is GAGVSQSPRYKVTKRGQDVALRCDPISGHVSLYWYRQALGQGPEFLTYFNYEAQQDKSGLPNDRFSAERPEGSISTLTIQRTEQRDSAMYRCASSPQTGLGEKLFFGSGTQLSVL.

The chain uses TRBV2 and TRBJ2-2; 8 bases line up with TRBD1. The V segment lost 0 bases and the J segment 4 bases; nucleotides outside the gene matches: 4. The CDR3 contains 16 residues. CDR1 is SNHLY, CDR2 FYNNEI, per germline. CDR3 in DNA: TGTGCCAGCAGTGAAGCGTCGACAGGGGCCACCGGGGAGCTGTTTTTT. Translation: CASSEASTGATGELFF.

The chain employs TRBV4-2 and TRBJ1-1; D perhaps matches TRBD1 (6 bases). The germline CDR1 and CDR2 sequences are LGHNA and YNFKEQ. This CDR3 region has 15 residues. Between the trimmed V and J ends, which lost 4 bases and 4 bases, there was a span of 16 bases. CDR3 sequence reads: CASSPERQARTEAFF. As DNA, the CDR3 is TGTGCCAGCAGCCCCGAACGACAGGCGCGCACTGAAGCTTTCTTT.

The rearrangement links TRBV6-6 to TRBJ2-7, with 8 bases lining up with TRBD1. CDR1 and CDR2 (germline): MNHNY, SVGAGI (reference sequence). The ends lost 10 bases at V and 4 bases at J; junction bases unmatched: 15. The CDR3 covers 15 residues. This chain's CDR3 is CATNSGGAHIYEQYF. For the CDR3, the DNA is TGTGCCACAAACTCAGGGGGCGCGCATATTTACGAGCAGTACTTC.

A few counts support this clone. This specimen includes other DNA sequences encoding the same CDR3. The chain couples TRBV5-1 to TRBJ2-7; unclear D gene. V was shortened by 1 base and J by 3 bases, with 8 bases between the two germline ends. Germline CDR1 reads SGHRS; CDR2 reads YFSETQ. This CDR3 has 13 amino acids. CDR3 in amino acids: CASSLLRNYEQYF. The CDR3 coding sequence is TGCGCCAGCAGCTTGTTGAGGAACTACGAGCAGTACTTC.

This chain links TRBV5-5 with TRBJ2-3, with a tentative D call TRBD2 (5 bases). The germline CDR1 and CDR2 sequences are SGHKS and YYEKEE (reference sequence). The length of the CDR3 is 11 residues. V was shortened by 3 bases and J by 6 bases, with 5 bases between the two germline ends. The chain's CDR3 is CASSWEDTQYF. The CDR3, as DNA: TGTGCCAGCAGCTGGGAGGATACGCAGTATTTT.

CDR3 protein: CAWSVTRRGPDTQYF. CDR3 nucleotides: TGTGCCTGGAGTGTAACGAGGAGGGGGCCAGATACGCAGTATTTT. The chain uses TRBV30 and TRBJ2-3, with TRBD1 as a possible D gene (7 bases). From germline, CDR1 is GTSNPN and CDR2 SVGIG (reference sequence). V shed 0 bases and J shed 4 bases, with 14 bases lying between them. The CDR3 is 15 amino acids. Together with reference TRBV30 and TRBJ2-3, the CDR3 gives the full variable domain: SQTIHQWPATLVQPVGSPLSLECTVEGTSNPNLYWYRQAAGRGLQLLFYSVGIGQISSEVPQNLSASRPQDRQFILSSKKLLLSDSGFYLCAWSVTRRGPDTQYFGPGTRLTVL.

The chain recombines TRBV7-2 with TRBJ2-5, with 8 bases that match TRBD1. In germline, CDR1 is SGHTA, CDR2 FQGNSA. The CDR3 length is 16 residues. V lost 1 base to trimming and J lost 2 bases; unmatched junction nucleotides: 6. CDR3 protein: CASSLVPGGSQETQYF. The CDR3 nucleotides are TGTGCCAGCAGCTTAGTGCCAGGGGGCTCGCAAGAGACCCAGTACTTC.

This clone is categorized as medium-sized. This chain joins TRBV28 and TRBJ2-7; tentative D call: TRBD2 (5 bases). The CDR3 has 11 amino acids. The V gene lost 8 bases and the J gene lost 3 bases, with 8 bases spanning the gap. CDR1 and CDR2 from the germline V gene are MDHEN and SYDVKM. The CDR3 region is CASGRIYEQYF. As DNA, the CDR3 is TGTGCCAGCGGGAGAATCTACGAGCAGTACTTC.

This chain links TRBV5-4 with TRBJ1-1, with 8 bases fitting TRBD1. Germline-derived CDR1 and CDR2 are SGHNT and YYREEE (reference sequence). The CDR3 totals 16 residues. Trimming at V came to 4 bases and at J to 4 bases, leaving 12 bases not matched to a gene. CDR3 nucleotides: TGTGCCAGCAGCCGCCTAGCCGGACAGGGTGGCACTGAAGCTTTCTTT. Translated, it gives CASSRLAGQGGTEAFF. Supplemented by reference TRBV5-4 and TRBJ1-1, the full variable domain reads ETGVTQSPTHLIKTRGQQVTLRCSSQSGHNTVSWYQQALGQGPQFIFQYYREEENGRGNFPPRFSGLQFPNYSSELNVNALELDDSALYLCASSRLAGQGGTEAFFGQGTRLTVV.

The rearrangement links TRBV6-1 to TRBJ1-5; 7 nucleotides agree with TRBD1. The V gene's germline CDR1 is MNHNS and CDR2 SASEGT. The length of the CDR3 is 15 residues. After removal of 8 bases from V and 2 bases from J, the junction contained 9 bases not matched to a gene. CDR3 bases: TGTGCCAGCCTGCGGTCGGGACAGCGCAATCAGCCCCAGCATTTT. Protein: CASLRSGQRNQPQHF.

The CDR3 is CASSLGGQAYEQYF. The CDR3 DNA is TGTGCCAGCAGCTTGGGCGGACAAGCCTACGAGCAGTACTTC. The chain recombines TRBV7-2 with TRBJ2-7; D perhaps matches TRBD1 (5 bases). Germline assignment: CDR1 SGHTA and CDR2 FQGNSA. This CDR3 region has 14 residues. V lost 3 bases to trimming and J lost 2 bases, with 11 bases between them.

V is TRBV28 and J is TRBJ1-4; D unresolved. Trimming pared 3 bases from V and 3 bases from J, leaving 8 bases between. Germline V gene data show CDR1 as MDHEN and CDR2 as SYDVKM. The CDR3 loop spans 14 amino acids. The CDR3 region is CASSFVGSNEKLFF. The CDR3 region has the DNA TGTGCCAGCAGTTTCGTGGGATCTAATGAAAAACTGTTTTTT.

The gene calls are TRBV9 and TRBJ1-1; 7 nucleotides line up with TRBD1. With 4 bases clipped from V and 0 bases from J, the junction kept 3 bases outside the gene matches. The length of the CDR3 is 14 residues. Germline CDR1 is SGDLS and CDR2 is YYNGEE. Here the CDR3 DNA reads TGTGCCAGCAGCTCTAGGGGGCTGAACACTGAAGCTTTCTTT. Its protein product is CASSSRGLNTEAFF.

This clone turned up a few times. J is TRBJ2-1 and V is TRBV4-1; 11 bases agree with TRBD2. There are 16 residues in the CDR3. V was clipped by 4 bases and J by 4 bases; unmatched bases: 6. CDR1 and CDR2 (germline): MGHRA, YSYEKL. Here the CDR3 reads CASSRGGLAGYNEQFF. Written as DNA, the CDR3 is TGCGCCAGCAGCCGTGGTGGACTAGCGGGTTACAATGAGCAGTTCTTC.

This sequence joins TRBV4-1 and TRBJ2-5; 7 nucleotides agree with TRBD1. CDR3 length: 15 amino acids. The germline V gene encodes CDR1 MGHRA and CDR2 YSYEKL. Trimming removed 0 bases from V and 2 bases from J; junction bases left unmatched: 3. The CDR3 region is CASSQDWDRQETQYF. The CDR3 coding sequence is TGCGCCAGCAGCCAAGATTGGGACAGACAAGAGACCCAGTACTTC.

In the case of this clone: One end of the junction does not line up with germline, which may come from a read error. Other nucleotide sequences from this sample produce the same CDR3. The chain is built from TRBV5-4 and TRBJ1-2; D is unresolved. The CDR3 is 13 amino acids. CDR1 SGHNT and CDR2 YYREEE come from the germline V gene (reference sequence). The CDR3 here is CASSLEAADGYTF. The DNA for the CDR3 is TGCGCCAGCAGCTTGGAGGCAGCGGATGGCTACACCTTC.

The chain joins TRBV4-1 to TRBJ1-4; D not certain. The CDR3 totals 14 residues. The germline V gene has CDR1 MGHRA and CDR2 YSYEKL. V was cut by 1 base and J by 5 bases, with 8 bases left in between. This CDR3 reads CASSQGSVNEKLFF. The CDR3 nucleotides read TGCGCCAGCAGCCAAGGATCCGTAAATGAAAAACTGTTTTTT.

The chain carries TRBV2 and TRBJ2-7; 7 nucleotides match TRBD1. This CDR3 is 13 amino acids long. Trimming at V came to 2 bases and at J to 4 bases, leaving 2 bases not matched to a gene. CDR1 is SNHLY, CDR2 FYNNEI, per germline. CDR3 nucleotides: TGTGCCAGCAGTGAAACCAGGGGGTACGAGCAGTACTTC. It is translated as CASSETRGYEQYF.

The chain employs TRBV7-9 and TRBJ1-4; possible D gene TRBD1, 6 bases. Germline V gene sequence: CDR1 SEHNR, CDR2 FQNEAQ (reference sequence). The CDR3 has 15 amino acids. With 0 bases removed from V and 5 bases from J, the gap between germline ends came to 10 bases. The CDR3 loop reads CASSLAGAGNEKLFF. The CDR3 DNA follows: TGTGCCAGCAGCTTAGCGGGGGCGGGAAATGAAAAACTGTTTTTT.